A selection of T cell receptor beta chains follows, all from one sample in a study of blood T cell repertoires in COVID-19. Profiled with immunoSEQ multiplex PCR; TCRdb holds only in-frame clones, not every one. The sample has more than 110,000 clones, 85% to 90% seen once; the top ten hold 9.5% to 12%. The sequenced material came from peripheral blood. The origin of the receptors is a woman of 80 years or more with acute or convalescent COVID-19. CDR3s include the opening cysteine and the closing phenylalanine or tryptophan. Fields, in order: J gene, V gene, clone size, D gene, CDR3 length, CDR3 DNA, CDR3 protein. D genes are given only for firm matches. Not all rows give a size; the values are once, few, many and, for expanded clones, a class.

TRBJ2-7 | TRBV6-5 | once | TRBD2 | 15 | TGTGCCAGCGGACGAAATAGCGGGGAAACCTACGAGCAGTACTTC | CASGRNSGETYEQYF
TRBJ1-6 | TRBV6-5 | - | - | 16 | TGTGCCAGCAGTTACGGCCGAAGCTCCTATAATTCACCCCTCCACTTT | CASSYGRSSYNSPLHF
TRBJ1-5 | TRBV19 | - | TRBD1 | 16 | TGTGCCAGTAGTCTGCAGGGGGCCGGGGTGAATCAGCCCCAGCATTTT | CASSLQGAGVNQPQHF
TRBJ1-1 | TRBV6-5 | - | TRBD1 | 16 | TGTGCCAGCAGTTCCGGACAGGGAACCATGAACACTGAAGCTTTCTTT | CASSSGQGTMNTEAFF
TRBJ2-1 | TRBV2 | - | TRBD2 | 14 | TGTGCCAGCATCCAAGCGGGGGTCCACAATGAGCAGTTCTTC | CASIQAGVHNEQFF
TRBJ1-1 | TRBV2 | - | - | 14 | TGTGCCAGCAGTGAGAAATCCCGACTCAGTGAAGCTTTCTTT | CASSEKSRLSEAFF
TRBJ2-1 | TRBV7-2 | once | TRBD2 | 16 | TGTGCCAGCAGCCTGGCGACCAGCGGGGGGGAGGATGAGCAGTTCTTC | CASSLATSGGEDEQFF
TRBJ2-7 | TRBV6-6 | - | TRBD2 | 16 | TGTGCCAGCAGTTACCCCGATGGGGGGGGGAAATACGAGCAGTACTTC | CASSYPDGGGKYEQYF
TRBJ1-2 | TRBV5-1 | - | - | 13 | TGCGCCAGCAGCTCGGAAGGGGCCGAAGGCTACACCTTC | CASSSEGAEGYTF
TRBJ2-1 | TRBV6-4 | once | TRBD2 | 14 | TGTGCCAGCAGTCGAAATAGCGGGGGGAGTGAGCAGTTCTTC | CASSRNSGGSEQFF
TRBJ2-2 | TRBV7-9 | once | TRBD1 | 18 | TGTGCCAGCAGCCCCCCCGGGACAGGGACGGTCAACACCGGGGAGCTGTTTTTT | CASSPPGTGTVNTGELFF
TRBJ1-3 | TRBV28 | - | - | 16 | TGTGCCAGCAGTTTACCCGGGGGGTCGCCTGGAAACACCATATATTTT | CASSLPGGSPGNTIYF
TRBJ2-1 | TRBV18 | few | TRBD2 | 15 | TGTGCCAGCTCATTGGGACTAGCACTCTACAATGAGCAGTTCTTC | CASSLGLALYNEQFF
TRBJ1-5 | TRBV6-5 | - | TRBD1 | 15 | TGTGCCAGCAGGGCCGGGACAGGAAGCAATCAGCCCCAGCATTTT | CASRAGTGSNQPQHF
TRBJ2-5 | TRBV18 | - | TRBD2 | 12 | TGTGCCAGCTCACCGCGGGGGGAGACCCAGTACTTC | CASSPRGETQYF
TRBJ1-1 | TRBV11-1 | once | TRBD1 | 14 | TGTGCCAGCAGCTTGGGAAGACAGGGGGTCTCTGCTTTCTTT | CASSLGRQGVSAFF
TRBJ1-3 | TRBV18 | - | - | 16 | TGTGCCAGCTCACCAGGGCAGGGCCGAGTTGGAAACACCATATATTTT | CASSPGQGRVGNTIYF
TRBJ1-2 | TRBV6-6 | - | - | 16 | TGTGCCAGCATTCCCGCTTCTGGACAGCTTAACTATGGCTACACCTTC | CASIPASGQLNYGYTF
TRBJ1-1 | TRBV25-1 | - | TRBD1 | 13 | TGTGCCAGCAGAGAACAGGGGAGCACTGAAGCTTTCTTT | CASREQGSTEAFF
TRBJ1-5 | TRBV5-5 | - | - | 13 | TGTGCCAGCAGCTTGGTGGGGAGTCAGCCCCAGCATTTT | CASSLVGSQPQHF
TRBJ2-3 | TRBV5-4 | - | - | 14 | TGTGCCAGCAGCTTGGGGGGGCGATCAGATACGCAGTATTTT | CASSLGGRSDTQYF
TRBJ2-2 | TRBV7-9 | - | - | 17 | TGTGCCAGCAGCTTAAGGGACACTTTCCCGAACACCGGGGAGCTGTTTTTT | CASSLRDTFPNTGELFF
TRBJ1-5 | TRBV28 | - | - | 15 | TGTGCCAGCAGTTTCCTAGGCTCGGGCAATCAGCCCCAGCATTTT | CASSFLGSGNQPQHF
TRBJ1-3 | TRBV18 | - | - | 18 | TGTGCCAGCTCACCACCGTCGGGACACGCGAGCTCTGGAAACACCATATATTTT | CASSPPSGHASSGNTIYF
TRBJ1-1 | TRBV11-2 | - | - | 16 | TGTGCCAGCAGCCGGGGAGGGTCGGCAGGAACAGCTGAAGCTTTCTTT | CASSRGGSAGTAEAFF
TRBJ2-1 | TRBV7-8 | few | - | 14 | TGTGCCAGCAGCTTTACAGGGACATTGGGTGAGCAGTTCTTC | CASSFTGTLGEQFF
TRBJ1-2 | TRBV5-1 | - | TRBD1 | 15 | TGCGCCAGCAGCTGGACAGGGGAAGCTAACTATGGCTACACCTTC | CASSWTGEANYGYTF
TRBJ1-1 | TRBV7-9 | few | - | 14 | TGTGCCAGCAGCTCCATGGGACGGGCCGGAGGGGCTTTCTTT | CASSSMGRAGGAFF
TRBJ1-6 | TRBV9 | - | - | 15 | TGTGCCAGCAGCGTAGGGCAGGTTAATAATTCACCCCTCCACTTT | CASSVGQVNNSPLHF
TRBJ2-3 | TRBV5-1 | - | TRBD2 | 14 | TGCGCCAGCACGACTAGCGGGGGGGAAGATACGCAGTATTTT | CASTTSGGEDTQYF
TRBJ1-1 | TRBV7-3 | - | - | 15 | TGTGCCAGCAGCTTAACGTTGGGGGGGACCGCGAAAGCTTTCTTT | CASSLTLGGTAKAFF
TRBJ2-1 | TRBV4-3 | - | - | 16 | TGCGCCAGCAGCCAAGACTGGACTTCCTCCTACAATGAGCAGTTCTTC | CASSQDWTSSYNEQFF
TRBJ2-3 | TRBV6-6 | - | - | 15 | TGTGCCAGCAGTCTACAGTTGAGTTCCACAGATACGCAGTATTTT | CASSLQLSSTDTQYF
TRBJ2-7 | TRBV30 | - | TRBD1 | 14 | TGTGCCTGGAGTCGGGACAGGGGGCTGTACGAGCAGTACTTC | CAWSRDRGLYEQYF